These T cell receptor beta chains were read from a single sample in a study of cytomegalovirus exposure and HLA in healthy donors. Using immunoSEQ multiplex PCR, the repertoire was profiled, and TCRdb retains in-frame clones only, with some absent. The table for this sample gives over 100,000 clones. The specimen was PBMCs. These receptors were taken from a man between 18 and 35 years old in good health and CMV-seronegative. CDR3s include the opening cysteine and the closing phenylalanine or tryptophan. A D gene is named only where the DNA matches it firmly.

V gene	J gene	D gene	CDR3 DNA	CDR3 protein
TRBV9	TRBJ2-4	NA	TGTGCCAGCAGCGAATACGGAGAAGCCAAAAACATTCAGTACTTC	CASSEYGEAKNIQYF
TRBV6-5	TRBJ2-6	NA	TGTGCCAGCAGTTACTCGGACACAGCTGGGGCCAACGTCCTGACTTTC	CASSYSDTAGANVLTF
TRBV28	TRBJ2-6	NA	TGTGCCAGCAGTTTACGCGGTTCTGGGGCCAACGTCCTGACTTTC	CASSLRGSGANVLTF
TRBV5-1	TRBJ1-1	NA	TGCGCCAGCACCGCGGGGGCGCTGGGCACTGAAGCTTTCTTT	CASTAGALGTEAFF
TRBV19	TRBJ2-3	TRBD2	TGTGCCAGTAGTAACCAGCTCGCGGGAGCAGATACGCAGTATTTT	CASSNQLAGADTQYF
TRBV19	TRBJ2-7	NA	TGTGCCAGTACTGGGGACAACTCCTACGAGCAGTACTTC	CASTGDNSYEQYF
TRBV7-9	TRBJ2-1	TRBD1	TGTGCCAGCAGCTCCAGGGACAGAAGGTACAATGAGCAGTTCTTC	CASSSRDRRYNEQFF
TRBV28	TRBJ1-3	NA	TGTGCCAGCAGGACCAGGGGCGACACCATATATTTT	CASRTRGDTIYF
TRBV4-3	TRBJ1-4	NA	TGCGCCAGCAGCCAGGGCGAAAAACTGTTTTTT	CASSQGEKLFF
TRBV11-2	TRBJ1-1	NA	TGTGCCAGCAGCTTACGAAGCGTGACTGAAGCTTTCTTT	CASSLRSVTEAFF
TRBV2	TRBJ2-7	NA	TGTGCCAGCAAGGGCGGGGTCTACGAGCAGTACTTC	CASKGGVYEQYF
TRBV19	TRBJ1-3	TRBD1	TGTGCCACCCTCCGGGACAGCTACTCTGGAAACACCATATATTTT	CATLRDSYSGNTIYF
TRBV21-1	TRBJ1-2	NA	TGTGCCAGCAGCAGGTGGGACAGGTCAGATGGCTACACCTTC	CASSRWDRSDGYTF
TRBV7-9	TRBJ1-5	TRBD1	TGTGCCAGCAGCCTGGGGACAGTCAATCAGCCCCAGCATTTT	CASSLGTVNQPQHF
TRBV4-1	TRBJ2-3	TRBD2	TGCGCCAGCAGCCAAGAAGGACTAGCGGCGACTAGCACAGATACGCAGTATTTT	CASSQEGLAATSTDTQYF
TRBV18	TRBJ2-7	TRBD1	TGTGCCAGCTCACCACCGTCACAGGGGGCCTACGAGCAGTACTTC	CASSPPSQGAYEQYF